This T cell receptor (beta chain) was found in a study of vaccination effects on CD4 cells after COVID-19. Following culture for more than 9 days, CD4+ T cells were isolated. Clones were sequenced by immunoSEQ multiplex PCR, and TCRdb holds only the in-frame ones, with some missing. The data hold 50,000 or so clones, with around 63% observed a single time. This CDR3 spans 14 amino acids. In germline, CDR1 is ENHRY, CDR2 SYGVKD. V was shortened by 2 bases and J by 0 bases, with 5 bases between the two germline ends. On this clone: Its antigen is currently unknown.

The study, taken as a whole, reports: Clones induced by infection and by vaccine showed marked clonal contraction late after vaccination.

V is TRBV10-3 and J is TRBJ2-1, with D unclear. The source of this sequence is a human donor who received a COVID-19 vaccine. Source: CD4+ T cells from PBMCs cultured without peptide, taken before COVID-19 vaccination. CDR3 region: CAISEEVSYNEQFF. The CDR3 DNA follows: TGTGCCATCAGTGAGGAAGTCTCCTACAATGAGCAGTTCTTC.